Presented here are 12 T cell receptor beta chains from one specimen sequenced in a study of T cell responses to AZD1222 COVID-19 vaccine. The protocol was immunoSEQ multiplex PCR, while the TCRdb copy is restricted to in-frame clones and leaves out a portion. The sample shows 150,000 to 200,000 clones, just over 85% of them seen only once. The sequencing used peripheral blood, collected 28 days after the second AZD1222 dose. Receptors were obtained from an adult who received the AZD1222 COVID-19 vaccine.

This clone was recorded once. The gene calls are TRBV7-6 and TRBJ2-3; 14 nucleotides align to TRBD2. Per germline, CDR1 SGHVS and CDR2 FNYEAQ. The V and J ends lost 5 bases and 2 bases, in that order; junction bases with no gene match: 3. This CDR3 has 16 amino acids. The CDR3 reads CASSRTSGGFTDTQYF. CDR3 DNA sequence: TGTGCCAGCAGCAGGACTAGCGGGGGGTTCACAGATACGCAGTATTTT.

The chain recombines TRBV12-3 or TRBV12-4 with TRBJ1-6; TRBD1 is a possible D gene (6 bases). The length of the CDR3 is 13 residues. Between the trimmed V and J ends, which lost 5 bases and 13 bases, there was a span of 15 bases. The CDR3 region has the DNA TGTGCCAGCAGTCCCGACGGGCAGGGGCCCCTCCACTTT. Encoded protein: CASSPDGQGPLHF.

With respect to this clone: This CDR3 is also generated by other DNA sequences in the sample. This chain joins TRBV4-3 and TRBJ1-3, with D unclear. This CDR3 is built from 14 residues. Germline assignment: CDR1 LGHNA and CDR2 YSLEER. The germline V and J ends were trimmed by 0 bases and 0 bases, with 3 bases remaining between them. The CDR3 DNA reads as TGCGCCAGCAGCCAAGACACCTCTGGAAACACCATATATTTT. It translates to CASSQDTSGNTIYF.

This sequence joins TRBV7-9 and TRBJ2-7; possibly TRBD2 for D (5 bases). This CDR3 has 15 residues. Deletions cut 1 base from V and 6 bases from J, with 16 bases between. Germline V gives CDR1 SEHNR, CDR2 FQNEAQ (reference sequence). The chain's CDR3 is CASSLESGPRGEQYF. In DNA form, the CDR3 reads TGTGCCAGCAGCTTAGAATCCGGGCCCCGGGGCGAGCAGTACTTC.

V gene TRBV7-2 combines with J gene TRBJ2-7; either TRBD1 or TRBD2 may supply D (5 bases each). The germline CDR1 and CDR2 sequences are SGHTA and FQGNSA. V was shortened by 3 bases and J by 2 bases, with 17 bases between the two germline ends. The CDR3 length is 16 residues. The CDR3: CASSFFSSGTPYEQYF. The DNA of the CDR3 is TGTGCCAGCAGCTTTTTCTCGTCCGGGACGCCCTACGAGCAGTACTTC.

The V and J genes are TRBV27 and TRBJ2-5; D uncertain. Germline CDR1 MNHEY, CDR2 SMNVEV (reference sequence). The germline V and J ends were trimmed by 1 base and 2 bases, with 20 bases remaining between them. CDR3 length equals 18 residues. The CDR3 sequence is CASSLWWKPNRQQETQYF. The CDR3 DNA sequence: TGTGCCAGCAGTTTATGGTGGAAACCGAACCGGCAACAAGAGACCCAGTACTTC.

V usage is TRBV28 and J usage is TRBJ2-2; D is possibly TRBD1 or TRBD2 (6 bases each). The germline gives CDR1 MDHEN, CDR2 SYDVKM. The CDR3 runs 16 residues. The V end was cut by 6 bases, the J end by 4 bases, with 18 bases between. CDR3 DNA: TGTGCCAGCAGGAGGGGGGCGGGGATCTCCACCGGGGAGCTGTTTTTT. Its translation is CASRRGAGISTGELFF.

This clone was counted between two and nine times. The chain joins TRBV7-2 to TRBJ2-7, with 8 nucleotides matching TRBD2. The CDR3 has 16 residues. Germline CDR1 and CDR2: SGHTA and FQGNSA. J lost 3 bases, V lost 5 bases, and 12 bases had no gene match. CDR3 residues: CASSPEKLAVNYEQYF. The CDR3 nucleotides are TGTGCCAGCAGCCCCGAAAAACTAGCGGTGAACTACGAGCAGTACTTC.

This chain joins TRBV30 and TRBJ2-2; 7 bases agree with TRBD2. The CDR3 spans 15 residues. CDR1 is GTSNPN and CDR2 is SVGIG in the germline V gene (reference sequence). Unmatched junction bases numbered 5, after V lost 0 bases and J lost 4 bases. The CDR3 loop reads CAWSVPLAGTGELFF. DNA for the CDR3: TGTGCCTGGAGTGTACCGTTAGCGGGCACCGGGGAGCTGTTTTTT.

The rearrangement joins TRBV11-2 to TRBJ2-4; D possibly uses TRBD1 or TRBD2 (7 bases each). This CDR3 is built from 19 residues. Between the trimmed V and J ends, which lost 2 bases and 0 bases, there was a span of 20 bases. CDR1 and CDR2 (germline): SGHAT, FQNNGV. CDR3 residues: CASSLYSRGLAVAKNIQYF. Here the CDR3 DNA reads TGTGCCAGCAGCTTATATTCGAGGGGGCTAGCGGTAGCCAAAAACATTCAGTACTTC.

CDR3 nucleotide sequence: TGTGCCTGGAGTGAAGGGGACTCCTCCTACGAGCAGTACTTC. The encoded protein is CAWSEGDSSYEQYF. This chain links TRBV30 with TRBJ2-7, with D perhaps matching TRBD2 (6 bases). The CDR3 has 14 amino acids. The germline gives CDR1 GTSNPN, CDR2 SVGIG (reference sequence). V lost 1 base and J lost 0, with 10 bases in between.

The CDR3 protein is CSASRGIRNTEAFF. CDR3 bases: TGCAGTGCTAGTAGGGGGATTAGGAACACTGAAGCTTTCTTT. This chain uses TRBV20-1 with TRBJ1-1; D may be TRBD1 (6 bases). Germline CDR1 reads DFQATT; CDR2 reads SNEGSKA (reference sequence). V lost 3 bases and J lost 1, with 12 bases in between. The CDR3 spans 14 residues.